This entry is about one T cell receptor beta chain. Germline values: CDR1 GTSNPN, CDR2 SVGIG (reference sequence). The CDR3 runs 14 residues. The V and J ends lost 2 bases and 0 bases respectively, with 8 bases between them. The entry originates in a study of blood T cell repertoires in COVID-19. Study context: Whether acute or convalescent, the COVID-19 samples came from the United States, Italy and Spain. From T cells, B-cell-depleted T cells, or PBMCs came the material, which was cDNA or gDNA.

TCRdb's copy holds only in-frame clones and misses some; the assay was immunoSEQ multiplex PCR. Of approximately 350,000 clones listed, roughly 87% are singletons. Everyone who took part was roughly 18 to 100 years old, and they came from over 20 US areas. Participants had their cohort set by participant-reported clinical history. J is TRBJ1-5 and V is TRBV30; D is ambiguous. The sequence was obtained from a woman aged 45-60 years who had recovered from COVID-19. Sequenced input: PBMCs or T cells enriched from blood (not recorded which). DNA for the CDR3: TGTGCCTGGAGTTGGCAGAATAGCAATCAGCCCCAGCATTTT. Translation gives CAWSWQNSNQPQHF.